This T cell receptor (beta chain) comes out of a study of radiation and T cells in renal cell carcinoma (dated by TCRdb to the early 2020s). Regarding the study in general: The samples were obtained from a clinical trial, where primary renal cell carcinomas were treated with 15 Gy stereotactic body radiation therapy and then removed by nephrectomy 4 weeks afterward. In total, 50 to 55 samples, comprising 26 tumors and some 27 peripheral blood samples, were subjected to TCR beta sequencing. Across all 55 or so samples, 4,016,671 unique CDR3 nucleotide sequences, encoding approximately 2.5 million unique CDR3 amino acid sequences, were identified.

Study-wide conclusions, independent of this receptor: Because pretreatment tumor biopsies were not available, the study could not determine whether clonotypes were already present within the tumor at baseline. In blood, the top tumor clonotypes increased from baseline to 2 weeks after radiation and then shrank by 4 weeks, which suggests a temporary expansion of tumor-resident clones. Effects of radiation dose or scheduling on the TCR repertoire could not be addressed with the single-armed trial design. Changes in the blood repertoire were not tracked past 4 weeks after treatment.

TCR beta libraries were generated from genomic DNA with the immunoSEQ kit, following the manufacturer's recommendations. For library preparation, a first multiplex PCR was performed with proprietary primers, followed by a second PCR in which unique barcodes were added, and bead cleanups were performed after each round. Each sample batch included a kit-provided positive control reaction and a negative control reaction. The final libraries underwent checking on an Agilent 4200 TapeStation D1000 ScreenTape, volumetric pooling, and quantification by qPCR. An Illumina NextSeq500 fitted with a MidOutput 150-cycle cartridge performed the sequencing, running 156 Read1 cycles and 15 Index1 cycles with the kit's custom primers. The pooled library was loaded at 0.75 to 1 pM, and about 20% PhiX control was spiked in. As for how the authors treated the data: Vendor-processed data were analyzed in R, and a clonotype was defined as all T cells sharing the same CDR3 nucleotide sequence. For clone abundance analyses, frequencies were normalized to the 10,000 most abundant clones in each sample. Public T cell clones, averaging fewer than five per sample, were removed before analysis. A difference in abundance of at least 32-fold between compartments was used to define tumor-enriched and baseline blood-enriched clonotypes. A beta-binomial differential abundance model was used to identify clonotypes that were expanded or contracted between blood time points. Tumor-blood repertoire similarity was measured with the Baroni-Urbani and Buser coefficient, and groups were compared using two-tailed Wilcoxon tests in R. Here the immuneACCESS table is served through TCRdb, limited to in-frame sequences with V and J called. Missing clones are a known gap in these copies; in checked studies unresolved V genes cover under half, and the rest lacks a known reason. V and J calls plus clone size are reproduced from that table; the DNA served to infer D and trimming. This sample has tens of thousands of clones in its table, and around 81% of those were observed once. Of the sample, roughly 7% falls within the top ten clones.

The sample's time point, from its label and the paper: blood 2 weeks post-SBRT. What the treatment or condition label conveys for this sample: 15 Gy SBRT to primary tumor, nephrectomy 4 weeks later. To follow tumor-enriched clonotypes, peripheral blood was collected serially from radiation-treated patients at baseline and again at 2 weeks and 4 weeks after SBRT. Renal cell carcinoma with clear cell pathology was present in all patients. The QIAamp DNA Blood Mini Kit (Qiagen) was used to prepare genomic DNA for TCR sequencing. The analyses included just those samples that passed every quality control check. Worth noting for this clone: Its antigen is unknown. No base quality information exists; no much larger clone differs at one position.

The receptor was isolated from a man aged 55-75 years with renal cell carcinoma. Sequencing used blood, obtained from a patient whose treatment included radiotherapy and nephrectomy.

The nucleotides are TGTGCCAGCAGTAAACAGGGAAAGCCCCACTACGAGCAGTACTTC. Translation gives CASSKQGKPHYEQYF. Recombination connected TRBV6-6 to TRBJ2-5; a weak D assignment points to TRBD1 (6 bases agree). Gene TRBJ2-7 matches the end of the DNA better, so the J call may be wrong. The CDR3 runs 15 amino acids, cysteine and phenylalanine included. Only the CDR3 DNA stays, 45 bases, in frame from base 1. The germline V gene (reference sequence) yields MNHNY for CDR1 and SVGAGI for CDR2.